Described below is a single T cell receptor (beta chain) sequence and its context. The sample comes from a study of cytomegalovirus exposure and HLA in healthy donors. The PCR contained 60 Vbeta and 13 Jbeta primers. TCRdb keeps only in-frame clones here, not all; method: immunoSEQ multiplex PCR. Of almost 200,000 clones listed, more than 75% are singletons. The receptor was derived from a male donor in good health and CMV-seropositive. Sequencing input: PBMCs.

CDR3 in amino acids: CASSLGRGQETQYF. In DNA, the CDR3 is TGTGCCAGCAGCTTAGGGAGAGGGCAGGAGACCCAGTACTTC. The J gene is TRBJ2-5, the V gene TRBV7-7; D is possibly TRBD2 (5 bases). V was shortened by 1 base and J by 5 bases, with 11 bases between the two germline ends. The germline gives CDR1 SSHAT, CDR2 FNYEAQ (reference sequence). CDR3 length: 14 residues.